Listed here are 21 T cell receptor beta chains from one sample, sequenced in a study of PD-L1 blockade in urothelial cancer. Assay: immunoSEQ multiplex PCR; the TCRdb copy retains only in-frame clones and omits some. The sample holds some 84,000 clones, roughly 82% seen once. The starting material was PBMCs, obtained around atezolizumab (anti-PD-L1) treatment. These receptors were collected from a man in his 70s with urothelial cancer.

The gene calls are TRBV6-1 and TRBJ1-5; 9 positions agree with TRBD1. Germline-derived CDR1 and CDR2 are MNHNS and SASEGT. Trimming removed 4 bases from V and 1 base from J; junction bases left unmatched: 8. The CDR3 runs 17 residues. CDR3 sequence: CASSGGQGSSSNQPQHF. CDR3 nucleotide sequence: TGTGCCAGCAGTGGGGGACAGGGATCCTCGAGCAATCAGCCCCAGCATTTT.

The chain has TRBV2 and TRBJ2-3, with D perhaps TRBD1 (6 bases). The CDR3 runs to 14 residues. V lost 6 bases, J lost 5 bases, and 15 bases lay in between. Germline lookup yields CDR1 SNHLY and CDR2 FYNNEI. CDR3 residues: CASSGTIARDTQYF. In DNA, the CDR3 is TGTGCCAGCAGCGGGACAATAGCGAGAGATACGCAGTATTTT.

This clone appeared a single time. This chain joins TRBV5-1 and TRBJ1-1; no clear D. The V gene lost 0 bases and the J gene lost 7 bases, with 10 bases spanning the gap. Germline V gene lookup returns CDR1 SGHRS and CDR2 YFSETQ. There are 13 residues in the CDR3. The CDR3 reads CASSLGAGLEAFF. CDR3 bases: TGCGCCAGCAGCTTGGGGGCCGGCCTTGAAGCTTTCTTT.

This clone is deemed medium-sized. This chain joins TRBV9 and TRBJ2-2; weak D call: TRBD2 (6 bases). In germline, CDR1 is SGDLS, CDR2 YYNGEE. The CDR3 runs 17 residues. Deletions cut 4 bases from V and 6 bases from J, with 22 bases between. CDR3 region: CASSPPAAGPDSGELFF. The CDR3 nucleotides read TGTGCCAGCAGCCCACCGGCAGCGGGCCCGGACTCCGGGGAGCTGTTTTTT.

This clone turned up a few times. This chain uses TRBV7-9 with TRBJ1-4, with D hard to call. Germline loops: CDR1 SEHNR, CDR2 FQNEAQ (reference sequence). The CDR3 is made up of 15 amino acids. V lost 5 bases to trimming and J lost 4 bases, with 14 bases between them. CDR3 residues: CASSPTVTDNEKLFF. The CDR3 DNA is TGTGCCAGCAGCCCCACGGTTACTGATAATGAAAAACTGTTTTTT.

In DNA, the CDR3 is TGTGCCAGCACCTATTACGCCACCGGGACAGGGACCTATGGCTACACCTTC. Amino acid sequence: CASTYYATGTGTYGYTF. The V gene is TRBV27, the J gene TRBJ1-2; TRBD1 matches at 9 bases. Trimming removed 7 bases from V and 4 bases from J; junction bases left unmatched: 16. CDR1 is MNHEY, CDR2 SMNVEV, per germline (reference sequence). The CDR3 is 17 residues long.

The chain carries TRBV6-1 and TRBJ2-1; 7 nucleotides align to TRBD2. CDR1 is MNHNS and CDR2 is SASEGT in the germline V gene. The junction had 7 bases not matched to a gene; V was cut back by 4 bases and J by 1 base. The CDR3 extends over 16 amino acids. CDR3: CASSGGEGLSYNEQFF. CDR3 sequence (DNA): TGTGCCAGCAGTGGGGGGGAGGGGCTTTCCTACAATGAGCAGTTCTTC.

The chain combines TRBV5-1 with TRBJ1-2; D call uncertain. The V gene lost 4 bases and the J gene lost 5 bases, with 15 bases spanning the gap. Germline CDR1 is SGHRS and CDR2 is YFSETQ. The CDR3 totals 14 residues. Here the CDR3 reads CASSLETTGYGYTF. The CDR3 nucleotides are TGCGCCAGCAGCCTCGAAACTACGGGGTATGGCTACACCTTC.

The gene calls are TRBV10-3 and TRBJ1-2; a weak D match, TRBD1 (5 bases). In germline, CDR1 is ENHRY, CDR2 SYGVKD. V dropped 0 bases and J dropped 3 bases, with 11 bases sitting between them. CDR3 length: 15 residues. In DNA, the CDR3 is TGTGCCATCAGTGAGTCGATCGGGGGGTACTATGGCTACACCTTC. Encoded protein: CAISESIGGYYGYTF.

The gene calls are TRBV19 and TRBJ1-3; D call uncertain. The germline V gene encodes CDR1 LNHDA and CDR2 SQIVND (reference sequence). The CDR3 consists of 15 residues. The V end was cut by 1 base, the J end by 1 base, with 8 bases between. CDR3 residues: CASSIVGESGNTIYF. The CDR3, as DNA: TGTGCCAGTAGTATAGTGGGAGAATCTGGAAACACCATATATTTT. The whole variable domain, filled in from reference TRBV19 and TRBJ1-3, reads DGGITQSPKYLFRKEGQNVTLSCEQNLNHDAMYWYRQDPGQGLRLIYYSQIVNDFQKGDIAEGYSVSREKKESFPLTVTSAQKNPTAFYLCASSIVGESGNTIYFGEGSWLTVV.

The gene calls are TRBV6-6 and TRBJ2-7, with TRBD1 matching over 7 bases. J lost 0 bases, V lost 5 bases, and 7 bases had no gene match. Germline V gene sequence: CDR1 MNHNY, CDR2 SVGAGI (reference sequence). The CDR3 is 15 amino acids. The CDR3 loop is CASSILQGSSYEQYF. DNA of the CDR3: TGTGCCAGCAGTATCTTACAGGGGTCCTCCTACGAGCAGTACTTC.

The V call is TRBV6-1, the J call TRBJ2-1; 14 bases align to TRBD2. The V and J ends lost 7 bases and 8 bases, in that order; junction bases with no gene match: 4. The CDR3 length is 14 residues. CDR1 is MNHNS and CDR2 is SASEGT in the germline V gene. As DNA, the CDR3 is TGTGCCAGCACGGGACTAGCGGGAGTTTATGAGCAGTTCTTC. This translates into CASTGLAGVYEQFF.

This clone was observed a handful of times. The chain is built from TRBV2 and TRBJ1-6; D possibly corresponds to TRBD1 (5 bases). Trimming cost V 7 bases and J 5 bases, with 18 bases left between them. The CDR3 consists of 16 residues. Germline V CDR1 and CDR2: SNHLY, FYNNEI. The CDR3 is CASTPKEGLNNSPLHF. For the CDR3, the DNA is TGTGCCAGCACCCCGAAGGAGGGGCTTAATAATTCACCCCTCCACTTT.

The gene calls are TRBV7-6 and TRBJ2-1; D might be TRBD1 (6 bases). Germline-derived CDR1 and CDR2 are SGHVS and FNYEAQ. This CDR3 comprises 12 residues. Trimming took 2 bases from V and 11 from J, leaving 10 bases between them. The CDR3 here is CASSLRQVKQFF. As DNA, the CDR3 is TGTGCCAGCAGCTTAAGACAGGTCAAGCAGTTCTTC.

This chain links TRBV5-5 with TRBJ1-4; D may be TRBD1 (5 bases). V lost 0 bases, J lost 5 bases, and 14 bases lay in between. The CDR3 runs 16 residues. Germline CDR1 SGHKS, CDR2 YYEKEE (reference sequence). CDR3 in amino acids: CASSLAGGVRNEKLFF. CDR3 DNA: TGTGCCAGCAGCTTGGCCGGAGGGGTAAGAAATGAAAAACTGTTTTTT. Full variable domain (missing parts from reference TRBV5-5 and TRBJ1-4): DAGVTQSPTHLIKTRGQQVTLRCSPISGHKSVSWYQQVLGQGPQFIFQYYEKEERGRGNFPDRFSARQFPNYSSELNVNALLLGDSALYLCASSLAGGVRNEKLFFGSGTQLSVL.

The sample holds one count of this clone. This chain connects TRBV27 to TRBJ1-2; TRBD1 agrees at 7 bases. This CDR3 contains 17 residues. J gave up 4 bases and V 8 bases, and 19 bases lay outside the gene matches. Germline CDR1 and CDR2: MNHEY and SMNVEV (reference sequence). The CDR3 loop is CASSPHGGTERGYGYTF. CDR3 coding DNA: TGTGCCAGCTCCCCCCATGGAGGGACAGAAAGGGGCTATGGCTACACCTTC.

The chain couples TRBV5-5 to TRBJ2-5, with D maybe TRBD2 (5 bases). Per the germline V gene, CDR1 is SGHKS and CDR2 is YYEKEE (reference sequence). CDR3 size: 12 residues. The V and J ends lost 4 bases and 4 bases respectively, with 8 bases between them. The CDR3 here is CASSPEGETQYF. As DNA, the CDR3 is TGTGCCAGCAGCCCAGAGGGAGAGACCCAGTACTTC.

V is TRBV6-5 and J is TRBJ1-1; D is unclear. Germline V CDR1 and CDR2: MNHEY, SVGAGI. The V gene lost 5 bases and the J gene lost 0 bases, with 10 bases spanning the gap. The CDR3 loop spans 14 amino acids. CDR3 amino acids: CASSVEGMNTEAFF. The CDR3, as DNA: TGTGCCAGCAGTGTCGAGGGTATGAACACTGAAGCTTTCTTT.

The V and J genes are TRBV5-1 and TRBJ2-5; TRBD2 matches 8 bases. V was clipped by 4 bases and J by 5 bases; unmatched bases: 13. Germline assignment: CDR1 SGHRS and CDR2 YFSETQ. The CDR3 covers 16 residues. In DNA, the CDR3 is TGCGCCAGCAGCCCGAACGTAGCGGGGCCTCGGGAGACCCAGTACTTC. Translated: CASSPNVAGPRETQYF.

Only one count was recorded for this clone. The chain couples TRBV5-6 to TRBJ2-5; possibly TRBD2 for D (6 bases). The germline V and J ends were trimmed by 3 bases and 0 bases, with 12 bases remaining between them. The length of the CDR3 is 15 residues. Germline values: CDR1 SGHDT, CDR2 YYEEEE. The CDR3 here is CASSYTRDYQETQYF. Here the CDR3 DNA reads TGTGCCAGCAGCTACACCCGGGACTACCAAGAGACCCAGTACTTC. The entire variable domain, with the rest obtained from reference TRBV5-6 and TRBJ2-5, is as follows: DAGVTQSPTHLIKTRGQQVTLRCSPKSGHDTVSWYQQALGQGPQFIFQYYEEEERQRGNFPDRFSGHQFPNYSSELNVNALLLGDSALYLCASSYTRDYQETQYFGPGTRLLVL.

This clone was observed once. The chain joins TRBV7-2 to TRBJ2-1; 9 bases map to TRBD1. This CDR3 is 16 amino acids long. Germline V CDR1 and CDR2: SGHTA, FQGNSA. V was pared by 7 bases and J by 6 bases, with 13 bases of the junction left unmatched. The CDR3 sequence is CASNPGIGQGRNEQFF. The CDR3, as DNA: TGTGCCAGCAACCCCGGTATAGGACAGGGGCGCAATGAGCAGTTCTTC.